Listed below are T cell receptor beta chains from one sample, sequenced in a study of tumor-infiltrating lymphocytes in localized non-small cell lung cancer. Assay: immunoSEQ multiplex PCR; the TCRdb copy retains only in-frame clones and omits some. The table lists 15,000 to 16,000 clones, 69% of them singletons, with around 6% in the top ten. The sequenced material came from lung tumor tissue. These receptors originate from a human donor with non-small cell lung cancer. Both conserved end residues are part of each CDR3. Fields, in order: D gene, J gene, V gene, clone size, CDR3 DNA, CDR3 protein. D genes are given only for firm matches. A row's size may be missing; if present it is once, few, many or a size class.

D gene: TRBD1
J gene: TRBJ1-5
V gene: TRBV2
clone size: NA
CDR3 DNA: TGTGCCAGCAGAGGACAGGGAATCAGCCAGCCCCAGCATTTT
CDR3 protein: CASRGQGISQPQHF

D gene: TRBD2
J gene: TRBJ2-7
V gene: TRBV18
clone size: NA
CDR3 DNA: TGTGCCAGCTCACTTTGGACTAGCTACGAGCAGTACTTC
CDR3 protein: CASSLWTSYEQYF

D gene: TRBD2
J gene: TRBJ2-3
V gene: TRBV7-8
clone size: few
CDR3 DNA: TGTGCCAGCAGCCCTACTAGCGGGAGGTCAGATACGCAGTATTTT
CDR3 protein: CASSPTSGRSDTQYF

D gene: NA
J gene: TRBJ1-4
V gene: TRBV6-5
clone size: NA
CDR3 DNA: TGTGCCAGCAGTTACGGGTATTACACTAATGAAAAACTGTTTTTT
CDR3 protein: CASSYGYYTNEKLFF

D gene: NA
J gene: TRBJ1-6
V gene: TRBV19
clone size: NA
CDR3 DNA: TGTGCCAGTAGTATCGGACCTAATTCACCCCTCCACTTT
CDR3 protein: CASSIGPNSPLHF

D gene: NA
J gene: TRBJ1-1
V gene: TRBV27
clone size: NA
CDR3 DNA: TGTGCCAGCAGCCCCTTGAGGGGGGACACTGAAGCTTTCTTT
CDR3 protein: CASSPLRGDTEAFF

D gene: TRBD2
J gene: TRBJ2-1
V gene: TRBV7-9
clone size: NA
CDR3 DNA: TGTGCCAGCATCCCGTATTTTGCGGGAGGGTACAATGAGCAGTTCTTC
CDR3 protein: CASIPYFAGGYNEQFF

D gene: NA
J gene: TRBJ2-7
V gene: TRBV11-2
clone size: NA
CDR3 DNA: TGTGCCAGCAGCGCTCGACAGCTCTCCTACGAGCAGTACTTC
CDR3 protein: CASSARQLSYEQYF

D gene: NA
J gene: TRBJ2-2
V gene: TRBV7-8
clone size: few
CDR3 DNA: TGTGCCAGCAGCTTAGTGACGGGAATGAACACCGGGGAGCTGTTTTTT
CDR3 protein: CASSLVTGMNTGELFF

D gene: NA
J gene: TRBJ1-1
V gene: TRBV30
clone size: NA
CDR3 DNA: TGTGCCTGGAGGGAAACAGGTGCCGTAGGAACTGAAGCTTTCTTT
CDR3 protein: CAWRETGAVGTEAFF

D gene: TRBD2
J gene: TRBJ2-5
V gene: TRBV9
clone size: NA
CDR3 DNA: TGTGCCAGCAGCGTAGGTATTAGCGGGAGTATTGAGACCCAGTACTTC
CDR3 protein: CASSVGISGSIETQYF

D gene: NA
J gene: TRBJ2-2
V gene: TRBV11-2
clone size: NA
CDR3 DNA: TGTGCCAGCAGCCTAACCGACGGGGCCGGGGAGCTGTTTTTT
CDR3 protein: CASSLTDGAGELFF

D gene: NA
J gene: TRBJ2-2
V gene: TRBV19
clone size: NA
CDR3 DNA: TGTGCCAGTAGTATACTGACGAGGAACACCGGGGAGCTGTTTTTT
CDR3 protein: CASSILTRNTGELFF

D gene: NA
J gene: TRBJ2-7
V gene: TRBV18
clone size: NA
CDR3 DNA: TGTGCCAGCTCACCACCTTCCAGGGGACCCTACGAGCAGTACTTC
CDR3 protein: CASSPPSRGPYEQYF

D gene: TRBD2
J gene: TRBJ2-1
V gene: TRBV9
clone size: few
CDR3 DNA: TGTGCCAGCAGCGAAGGACTAGCGGGAATAGATGAGCAGTTCTTC
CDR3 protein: CASSEGLAGIDEQFF

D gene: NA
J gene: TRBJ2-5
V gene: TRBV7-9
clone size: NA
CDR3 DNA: TGTGCCAGCAGCTTTTGGGCTTCCCAAGAGACCCAGTACTTC
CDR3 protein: CASSFWASQETQYF

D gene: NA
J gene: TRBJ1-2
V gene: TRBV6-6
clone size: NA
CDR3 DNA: TGTGCCAGCACCGTGGCTAGGAACTATGGCTACACCTTC
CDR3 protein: CASTVARNYGYTF

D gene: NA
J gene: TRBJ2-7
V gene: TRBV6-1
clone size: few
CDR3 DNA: TGTGCCAGCAGTGAACTGGGGGACGAGCAGTACTTC
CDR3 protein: CASSELGDEQYF

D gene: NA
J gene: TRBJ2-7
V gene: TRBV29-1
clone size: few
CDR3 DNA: TGCAGCGTTGCGGCAGGGACCTACGAGCAGTACTTC
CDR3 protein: CSVAAGTYEQYF

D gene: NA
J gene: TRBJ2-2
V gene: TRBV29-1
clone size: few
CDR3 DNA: TGCAGCGTTGAAAGGGTATCGAACACCGGGGAGCTGTTTTTT
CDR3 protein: CSVERVSNTGELFF

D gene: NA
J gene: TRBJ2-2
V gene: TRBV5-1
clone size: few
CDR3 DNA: TGCGCCAGCAGCTTGGCGGGTCCGCTGGCCGGGGAGCTGTTTTTT
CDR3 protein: CASSLAGPLAGELFF

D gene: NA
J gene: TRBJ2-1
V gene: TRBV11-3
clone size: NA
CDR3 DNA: TGTGCCAGCAGCCCCTTCCCAGATCCCAATGAGCAGTTCTTC
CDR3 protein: CASSPFPDPNEQFF

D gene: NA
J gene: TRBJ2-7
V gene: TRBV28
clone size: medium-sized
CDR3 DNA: TGTGCCTGCAATAGGCCGGGCGGGCGGGCTTCCTACGAGCAGTACTTC
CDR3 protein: CACNRPGGRASYEQYF

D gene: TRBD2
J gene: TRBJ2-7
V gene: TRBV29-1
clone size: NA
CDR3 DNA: TGCAGCGTTGAAGGAGCGGGGGGTCGGTACTTC
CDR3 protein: CSVEGAGGRYF

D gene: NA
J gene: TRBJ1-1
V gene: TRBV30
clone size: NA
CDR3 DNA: TGTGCCTGGAGCGCTACTTGGGGCACTGAAGCTTTCTTT
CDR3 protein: CAWSATWGTEAFF

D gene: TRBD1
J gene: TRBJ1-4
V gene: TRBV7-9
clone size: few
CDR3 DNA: TGTGCCAGCAGTCAGGGAGGCAGGGGGTATGAAAAACTGTTTTTT
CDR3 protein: CASSQGGRGYEKLFF

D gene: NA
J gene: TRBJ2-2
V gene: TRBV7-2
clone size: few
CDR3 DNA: TGTGCCAGCAGCTTACAAGGCTCCCTAGGGGAGCTGTTTTTT
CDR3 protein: CASSLQGSLGELFF

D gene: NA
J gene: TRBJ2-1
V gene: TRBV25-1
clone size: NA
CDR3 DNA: TGTGCCAGCAGAACAGGGAGGGGTGAGCAGTTCTTC
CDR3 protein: CASRTGRGEQFF

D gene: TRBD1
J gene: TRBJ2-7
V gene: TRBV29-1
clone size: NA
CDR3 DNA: TGCAGCGTTCCCGGGACAGAGGGCTACGAGCAGTACTTC
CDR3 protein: CSVPGTEGYEQYF

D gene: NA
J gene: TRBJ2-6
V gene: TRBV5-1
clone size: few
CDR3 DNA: TGCGCCAGCAGCTTGATGAACTCTGGGGCCAACGTCCTGACTTTC
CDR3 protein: CASSLMNSGANVLTF

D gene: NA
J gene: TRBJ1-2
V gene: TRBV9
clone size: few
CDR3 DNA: TGTGCCAGCAGCCCGGACAGCCGCTATGGCTACACCTTC
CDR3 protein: CASSPDSRYGYTF

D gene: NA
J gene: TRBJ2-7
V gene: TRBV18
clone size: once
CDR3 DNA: TGTGCCAGCTCGCATCGGGACTCCCCAGAGCAGTACTTC
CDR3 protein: CASSHRDSPEQYF

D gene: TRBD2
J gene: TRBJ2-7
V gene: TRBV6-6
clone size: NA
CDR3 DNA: TGTGCCAGCATTAAGCGGGAGCCATACGAGCAGTACTTC
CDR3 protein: CASIKREPYEQYF

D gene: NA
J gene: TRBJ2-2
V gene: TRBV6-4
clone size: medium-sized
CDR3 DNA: TGTGCCAGCAGTGTTGCAGGCACCGGGGAGCTGTTTTTT
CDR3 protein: CASSVAGTGELFF

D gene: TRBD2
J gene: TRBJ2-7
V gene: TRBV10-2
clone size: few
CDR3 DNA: TGCGCCAGCGGAGCGGGAGAGACCTACGAGCAGTACTTC
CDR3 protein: CASGAGETYEQYF

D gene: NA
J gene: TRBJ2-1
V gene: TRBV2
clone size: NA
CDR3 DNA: TGTGCCAGCAGTCCCTGGGGTAAAGGAGATGAGCAGTTCTTC
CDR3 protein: CASSPWGKGDEQFF

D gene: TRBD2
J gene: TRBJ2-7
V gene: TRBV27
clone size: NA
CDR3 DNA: TGTGCCAGCAGTTTAGGGACTAGCGGGAGAGGTATGGGTCGCGAGCAGTACTTC
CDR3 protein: CASSLGTSGRGMGREQYF

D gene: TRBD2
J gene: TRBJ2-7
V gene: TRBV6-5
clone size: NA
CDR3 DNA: TGTGCCAGTAGCGGGGAGGGGCGTTGGTACGAGCAGTACTTC
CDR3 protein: CASSGEGRWYEQYF

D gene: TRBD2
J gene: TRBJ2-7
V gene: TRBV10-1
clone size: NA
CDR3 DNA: TGCGCCAGCAGTGAGGGGGCGGGAGGCCCCTACGAGCAGTACTTC
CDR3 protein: CASSEGAGGPYEQYF

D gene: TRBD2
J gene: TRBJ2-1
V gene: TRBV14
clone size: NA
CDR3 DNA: TGTGCCAGCAGCCAACCCGGGGGACTACACAATGAGCAGTTCTTC
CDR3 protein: CASSQPGGLHNEQFF

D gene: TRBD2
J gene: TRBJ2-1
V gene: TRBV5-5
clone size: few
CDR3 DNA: TGTGCCAGCAGCATGACTAGCGGGAGGGAGCAGTTCTTC
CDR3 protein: CASSMTSGREQFF

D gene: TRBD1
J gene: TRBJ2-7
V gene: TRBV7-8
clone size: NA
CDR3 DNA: TGTGCCAGCAGCTTCGACAGGGGGCGAAGGGGCGAGCAGTACTTC
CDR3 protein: CASSFDRGRRGEQYF

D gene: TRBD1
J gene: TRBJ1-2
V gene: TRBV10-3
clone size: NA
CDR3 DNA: TGTGCCATCAGTGGCGACAGGGGGGCGGATGGCTACACCTTC
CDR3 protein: CAISGDRGADGYTF

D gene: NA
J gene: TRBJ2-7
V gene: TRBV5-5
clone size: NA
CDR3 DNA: TGTGCCAGCAGCTGGGGCCGGGTCGATTACGAGCAGTACTTC
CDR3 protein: CASSWGRVDYEQYF

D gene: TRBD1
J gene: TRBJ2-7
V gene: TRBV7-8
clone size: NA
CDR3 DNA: TGTGCCAGCAGTTCGTCCGGGACAGGGGGGGTCCACGAGCAGTACTTC
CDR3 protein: CASSSSGTGGVHEQYF

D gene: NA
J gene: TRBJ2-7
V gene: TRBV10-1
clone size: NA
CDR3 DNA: TGCGCCAGCAGCGAGGGCGGCTCCTACGAGCAGTACTTC
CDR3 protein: CASSEGGSYEQYF

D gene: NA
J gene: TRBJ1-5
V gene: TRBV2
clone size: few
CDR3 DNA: TGTGCCAGCAGACGGGACGGTAGCAATCAGCCCCAGCATTTT
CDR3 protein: CASRRDGSNQPQHF

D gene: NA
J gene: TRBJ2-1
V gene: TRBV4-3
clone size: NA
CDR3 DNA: TGCGCCAGCAGCCAAGACCCCATCGCATCTTATAACAGGGTCTTC
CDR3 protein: CASSQDPIASYNRVF

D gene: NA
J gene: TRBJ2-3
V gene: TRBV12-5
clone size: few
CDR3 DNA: TGTGCTAGTGGTTTGGGAGTAGGGGCAGGGACAGATACGCAGTATTTT
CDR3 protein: CASGLGVGAGTDTQYF

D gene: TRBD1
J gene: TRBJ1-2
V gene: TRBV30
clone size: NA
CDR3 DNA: TGTGCCTGGAGTGCCCCACAACAGGGGTACTATGGCTACACCTTC
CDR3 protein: CAWSAPQQGYYGYTF